This T cell receptor beta chain came from a study of cytomegalovirus exposure and HLA in healthy donors. General observations from the study: A prior analysis recorded that most TCR beta V segments were productive about 87% or about 30% of the time. CMV serostatus was the sole immune exposure information available. Reports state that TCR beta sequences accurately predicted most subjects' HLA-A and HLA-B alleles. Confirmation in vitro established that a few CMV-associated chains were specific for CMV antigens.

On this clone itself: As yet, its antigen is unknown.

Germline CDR1 and CDR2: KGHSH and LQKENI. This CDR3 comprises 13 residues. The V gene lost 6 bases and the J gene lost 2 bases, with 10 bases spanning the gap. Amplification used 60 Vbeta primers and 13 Jbeta primers. Using immunoSEQ multiplex PCR, the repertoire was profiled, and TCRdb retains in-frame clones only, with some absent. This table has 100,000 to 150,000 clones, around 72% appearing once. Material for sequencing was PBMCs. The origin of this receptor is a man aged 25 to 40 in good health and CMV-seronegative. This sequence joins TRBV18 and TRBJ1-1; D not resolved. The chain's CDR3 is CASSRNGNTEAFF. CDR3 sequence (DNA): TGTGCCAGCTCCCGAAACGGTAACACTGAAGCTTTCTTT.